This T cell receptor beta chain was captured in a study of blood T cell repertoires in COVID-19. The protocol was immunoSEQ multiplex PCR, while the TCRdb copy is restricted to in-frame clones and leaves out a portion. The sample records more than 60,000 clones, less than 90% being singletons. Germline lookup yields CDR1 SGHDN and CDR2 FVKESK. The CDR3 runs to 15 residues. V was pared by 2 bases and J by 7 bases, with 9 bases of the junction left unmatched. The sequence came from a man between 60 and 75 years old with active or convalescent COVID-19. This chain connects TRBV14 to TRBJ2-7, with 9 nucleotides matching TRBD1. The material sequenced was peripheral blood. The CDR3 protein is CASSQTTGGIEEQYF. The CDR3 DNA sequence: TGTGCCAGCAGCCAAACGACAGGGGGGATTGAAGAGCAGTACTTC.